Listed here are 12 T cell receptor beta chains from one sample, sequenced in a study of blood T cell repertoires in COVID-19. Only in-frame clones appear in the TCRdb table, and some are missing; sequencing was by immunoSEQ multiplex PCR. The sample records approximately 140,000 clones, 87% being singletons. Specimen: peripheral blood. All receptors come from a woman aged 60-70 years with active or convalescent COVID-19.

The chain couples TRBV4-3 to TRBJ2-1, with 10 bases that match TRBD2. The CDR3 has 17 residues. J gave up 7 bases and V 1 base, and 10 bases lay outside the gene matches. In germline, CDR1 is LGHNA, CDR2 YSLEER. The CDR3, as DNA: TGCGCCAGCAGCCAAGGTCCCGGGAGCGGGGGGGCAAATGAGCAGTTCTTC. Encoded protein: CASSQGPGSGGANEQFF.

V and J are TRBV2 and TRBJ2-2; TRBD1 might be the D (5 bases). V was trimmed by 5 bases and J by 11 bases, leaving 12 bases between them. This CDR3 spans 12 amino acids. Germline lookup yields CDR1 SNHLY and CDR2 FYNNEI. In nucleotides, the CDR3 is TGTGCCAGCAGTTCTCAGGGTGTAGAGCTGTTTTTT. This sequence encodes CASSSQGVELFF.

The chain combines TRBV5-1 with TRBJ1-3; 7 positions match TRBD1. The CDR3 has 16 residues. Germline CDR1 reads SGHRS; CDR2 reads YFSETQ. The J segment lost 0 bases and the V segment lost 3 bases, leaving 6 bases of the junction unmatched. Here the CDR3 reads CASSSQGQPSGNTIYF. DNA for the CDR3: TGCGCCAGCAGCTCCCAGGGACAGCCCTCTGGAAACACCATATATTTT.

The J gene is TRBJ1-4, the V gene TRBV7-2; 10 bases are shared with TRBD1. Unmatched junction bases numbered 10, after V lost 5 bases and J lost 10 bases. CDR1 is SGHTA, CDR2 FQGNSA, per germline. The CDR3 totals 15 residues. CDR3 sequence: CASSLRQGASGKLFF. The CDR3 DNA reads TGTGCCAGCAGCCTTAGACAGGGGGCGAGTGGAAAACTGTTTTTT.

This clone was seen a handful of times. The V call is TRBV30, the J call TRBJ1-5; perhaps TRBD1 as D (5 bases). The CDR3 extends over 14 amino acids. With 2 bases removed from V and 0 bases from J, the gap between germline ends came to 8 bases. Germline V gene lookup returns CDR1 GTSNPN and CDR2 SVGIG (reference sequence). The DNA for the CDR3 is TGTGCCTGGAGTCTGGGGCTTAGCAATCAGCCCCAGCATTTT. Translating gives CAWSLGLSNQPQHF.

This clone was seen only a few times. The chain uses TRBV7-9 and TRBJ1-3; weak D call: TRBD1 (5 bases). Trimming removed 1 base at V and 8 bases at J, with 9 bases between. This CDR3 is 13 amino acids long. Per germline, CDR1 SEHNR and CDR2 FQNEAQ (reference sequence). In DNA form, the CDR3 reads TGTGCCAGCAGCTTAGGGACAACACACACCATATATTTT. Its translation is CASSLGTTHTIYF.

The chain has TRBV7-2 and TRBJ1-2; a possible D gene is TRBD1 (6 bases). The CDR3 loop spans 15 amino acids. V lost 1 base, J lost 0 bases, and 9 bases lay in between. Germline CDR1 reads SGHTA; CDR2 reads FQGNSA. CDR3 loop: CASSLGQATNYGYTF. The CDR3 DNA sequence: TGTGCCAGCAGCTTAGGACAGGCGACTAACTATGGCTACACCTTC.

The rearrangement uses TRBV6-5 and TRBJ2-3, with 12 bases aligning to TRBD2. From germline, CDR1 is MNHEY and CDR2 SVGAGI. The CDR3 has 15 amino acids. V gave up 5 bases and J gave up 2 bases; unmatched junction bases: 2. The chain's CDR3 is CASSRLAGDTDTQYF. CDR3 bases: TGTGCCAGCAGTCGACTAGCGGGGGACACAGATACGCAGTATTTT.

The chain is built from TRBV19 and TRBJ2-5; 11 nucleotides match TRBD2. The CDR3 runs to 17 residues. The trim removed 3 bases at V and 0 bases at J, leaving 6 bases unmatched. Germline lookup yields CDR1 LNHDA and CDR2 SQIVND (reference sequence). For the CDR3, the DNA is TGTGCCAGTAGTATCGATCTAGCGGGGGGTTACCAAGAGACCCAGTACTTC. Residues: CASSIDLAGGYQETQYF.

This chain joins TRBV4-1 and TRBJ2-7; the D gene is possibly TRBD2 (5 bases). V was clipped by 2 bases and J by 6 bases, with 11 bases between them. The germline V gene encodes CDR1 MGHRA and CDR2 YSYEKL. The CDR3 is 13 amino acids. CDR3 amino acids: CASSQRSGVEQYF. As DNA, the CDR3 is TGCGCCAGCAGCCAAAGGTCCGGGGTCGAGCAGTACTTC.

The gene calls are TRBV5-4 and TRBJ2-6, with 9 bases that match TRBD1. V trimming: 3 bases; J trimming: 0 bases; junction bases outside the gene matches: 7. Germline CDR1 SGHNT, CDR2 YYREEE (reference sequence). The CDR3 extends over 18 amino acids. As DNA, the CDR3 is TGTGCCAGCAGCTCTAGGACAGGGGCTATCTCTGGGGCCAACGTCCTGACTTTC. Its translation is CASSSRTGAISGANVLTF. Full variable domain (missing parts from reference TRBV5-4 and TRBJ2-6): ETGVTQSPTHLIKTRGQQVTLRCSSQSGHNTVSWYQQALGQGPQFIFQYYREEENGRGNFPPRFSGLQFPNYSSELNVNALELDDSALYLCASSSRTGAISGANVLTFGAGSRLTVL.

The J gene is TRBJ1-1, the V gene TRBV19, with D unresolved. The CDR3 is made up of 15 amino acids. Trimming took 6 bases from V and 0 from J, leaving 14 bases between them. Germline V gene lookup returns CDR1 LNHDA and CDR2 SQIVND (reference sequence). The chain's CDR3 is CASREPGDLNTEAFF. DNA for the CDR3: TGTGCCAGTAGAGAACCGGGAGACTTGAACACTGAAGCTTTCTTT.